The 26 T cell receptor beta chains below all came from one sample that was sequenced in a study of blood T cell repertoires in COVID-19. Profiled with immunoSEQ multiplex PCR; TCRdb holds only in-frame clones, not every one. The data show 200,000 to 300,000 clones, 81% seen once. Sequenced: peripheral blood. The receptors derive from a woman of 80 years or more with acute or convalescent COVID-19.

The chain joins TRBV6-7 to TRBJ1-1, with D possibly TRBD1 on 6 matching bases. TRBV6-7 is an open reading frame whose function is uncertain. CDR3 length: 18 amino acids. V was pared by 3 bases and J by 11 bases, with 31 bases between. For the CDR3, the DNA is TGTGCCAGCAGTTATTCTTATGGGGGCCTCGGGCCCCTAACTCTGGCTTTCTTT. Its translation: CASSYSYGGLGPLTLAFF.

The V and J genes are TRBV19 and TRBJ1-2; tentatively, D is TRBD1 (5 bases). The CDR3 is made up of 16 amino acids. The V and J ends lost 1 base and 6 bases respectively, with 18 bases between them. Germline V lookup: CDR1 LNHDA, CDR2 SQIVND (reference sequence). CDR3 region: CASSIAWGRWDNGYTF. The CDR3, as DNA: TGTGCCAGTAGTATAGCCTGGGGGAGGTGGGATAATGGCTACACCTTC.

The chain links TRBV4-1 to TRBJ2-7; maybe TRBD1 (6 bases). Germline V lookup: CDR1 MGHRA, CDR2 YSYEKL. The CDR3 contains 15 residues. V shed 1 base and J shed 5 bases, with 15 bases lying between them. The CDR3 nucleotides read TGCGCCAGCAGCCAAGGAGACAGGCGCTTCGACGAGCAGTACTTC. Amino acid sequence: CASSQGDRRFDEQYF.

This clone turned up a few times. The chain is built from TRBV18 and TRBJ2-7; the D gene is possibly TRBD1 (7 bases). V shed 4 bases and J shed 0 bases, with 13 bases lying between them. CDR1 is KGHSH and CDR2 is LQKENI in the germline V gene. The CDR3 has 15 residues. The CDR3 nucleotides read TGTGCCAGCTCACGTGGGCAGGGGGGCTCCTACGAGCAGTACTTC. This encodes CASSRGQGGSYEQYF.

The chain joins TRBV19 to TRBJ2-5; 7 nucleotides agree with TRBD1. Germline trimming cut 6 bases from V and 1 base from J; bases unmatched to any gene: 8. The CDR3 length is 15 residues. Germline V lookup: CDR1 LNHDA, CDR2 SQIVND (reference sequence). CDR3 sequence (DNA): TGTGCCAGTAGCCCCATACAGGGGACCCAAGAGACCCAGTACTTC. The encoded protein is CASSPIQGTQETQYF.

This clone has a single count. The chain couples TRBV27 to TRBJ2-1, with 8 bases matching TRBD2. This CDR3 comprises 17 residues. Germline V gives CDR1 MNHEY, CDR2 SMNVEV (reference sequence). V trimming: 5 bases; J trimming: 4 bases; junction bases outside the gene matches: 13. CDR3 in amino acids: CASSPNPLAGLYNEQFF. The CDR3 DNA is TGTGCCAGCAGTCCCAATCCCCTAGCGGGCCTATACAATGAGCAGTTCTTC.

The chain joins TRBV15 to TRBJ1-6; D is possibly TRBD1 (6 bases). The germline V gene has CDR1 LNHNV and CDR2 YYDKDF (reference sequence). V lost 4 bases to trimming and J lost 3 bases, with 13 bases between them. The CDR3 spans 16 residues. The CDR3 is CATSKEQGSYNSPLHF. Written as DNA, the CDR3 is TGTGCCACCAGCAAAGAGCAGGGGAGCTATAATTCACCCCTCCACTTT.

CDR3 region: CASSKLTSEGGTRFPFF. The DNA of the CDR3 is TGTGCCAGCAGTAAACTTACCTCCGAAGGGGGGACTAGATTTCCGTTCTTC. This chain uses TRBV9 with TRBJ2-1, with TRBD2 identical over 8 bases. Germline CDR1 and CDR2: SGDLS and YYNGEE. This CDR3 has 17 residues. V gave up 5 bases and J gave up 15 bases; unmatched junction bases: 25.

V and J are TRBV5-3 and TRBJ1-4, with TRBD1 matching 10 bases. TRBV5-3 qualifies as an ORF whose function is uncertain. This CDR3 spans 15 amino acids. J gave up 4 bases and V 2 bases, and 2 bases lay outside the gene matches. The CDR3 DNA sequence: TGTGCCAGAAGCTTTCGGACAGGGGGTAATGAAAAACTGTTTTTT. Protein sequence: CARSFRTGGNEKLFF.

CDR3 residues: CASSFGGDRREKLFF. In DNA form, the CDR3 reads TGCGCCAGCAGCTTTGGGGGCGACAGGCGTGAAAAACTGTTTTTT. The chain links TRBV5-1 to TRBJ1-4; a weak D match, TRBD1 (6 bases). This CDR3 comprises 15 residues. Germline lookup yields CDR1 SGHRS and CDR2 YFSETQ. V was shortened by 2 bases and J by 7 bases, with 15 bases between the two germline ends.

This sequence joins TRBV11-3 and TRBJ2-1; perhaps TRBD2 as D (6 bases). CDR3 length: 14 amino acids. Trimming removed 5 bases at V and 9 bases at J, with 17 bases between. Germline V lookup: CDR1 SGHNT, CDR2 YENEEA. In nucleotides, the CDR3 is TGTGCCAGCAGCCCAAGGGCGGGAACCGGTGAGCAGTTCTTC. Translating gives CASSPRAGTGEQFF.

This clone was picked up one time. V and J are TRBV2 and TRBJ2-7, with a possible D match to TRBD2 (6 bases). The CDR3 is 15 residues long. V dropped 3 bases and J dropped 0 bases, with 12 bases sitting between them. CDR1 is SNHLY and CDR2 is FYNNEI in the germline V gene. The CDR3 coding sequence is TGTGCCAGCAGTGATATCGGGGGTTCCTCCTACGAGCAGTACTTC. Translating gives CASSDIGGSSYEQYF. The full variable domain, in which reference TRBV2 and TRBJ2-7 provide the parts outside the CDR3, is EPEVTQTPSHQVTQMGQEVILRCVPISNHLYFYWYRQILGQKVEFLVSFYNNEISEKSEIFDDQFSVERPDGSNFTLKIRSTKLEDSAMYFCASSDIGGSSYEQYFGPGTRLTVT.

The table lists this clone with a count of one. The chain links TRBV28 to TRBJ2-7; TRBD1 matches 10 bases. This CDR3 has 15 amino acids. V trimming: 6 bases; J trimming: 2 bases; junction bases outside the gene matches: 7. Germline CDR1 MDHEN, CDR2 SYDVKM. This CDR3 reads CASSSDRGPPYEQYF. The CDR3 DNA sequence: TGTGCCAGCAGCTCCGACAGGGGGCCTCCCTACGAGCAGTACTTC.

A few counts support this clone. This rearrangement joins TRBV12-5 to TRBJ1-5; TRBD1 agrees at 8 bases. Trimming removed 6 bases from V and 0 bases from J; junction bases left unmatched: 4. The CDR3 has 15 amino acids. The V gene's germline CDR1 is LGHNT and CDR2 FRNRAP. CDR3 bases: TGTGCTAGTGGCTGGACAGGGCCTAGCAATCAGCCCCAGCATTTT. Amino acids: CASGWTGPSNQPQHF.

The genes are TRBV29-1 and TRBJ2-3; 7 nucleotides match TRBD2. This CDR3 has 11 amino acids. Germline trimming cut 3 bases from V and 6 bases from J; bases unmatched to any gene: 0. Per the germline V gene, CDR1 is SQVTM and CDR2 is ANQGSEA. The chain's CDR3 is CSVEGGDTQYF. CDR3 coding DNA: TGCAGCGTTGAGGGGGGGGATACGCAGTATTTT.

The chain links TRBV3-1 (or the pseudogene TRBV3-2) to TRBJ1-5, with TRBD1 matching over 9 bases. The CDR3 sequence is 15 residues long. CDR1 is LGHDT and CDR2 is YNNKEL in the germline V gene (reference sequence). V trimming: 6 bases; J trimming: 7 bases; junction bases outside the gene matches: 10. CDR3 in amino acids: CASSQLTTGGQPQHF. The CDR3 coding sequence is TGTGCCAGCAGTCAACTTACGACAGGGGGACAGCCCCAGCATTTT.

DNA for the CDR3: TGCGCCAGCAGCCGGGGGGGCGGGACCGTGACAGATACGCAGTATTTT. Translating it yields CASSRGGGTVTDTQYF. The V call is TRBV5-1, the J call TRBJ2-3; 8 bases match TRBD2. The CDR3 is 16 amino acids. Germline V gene sequence: CDR1 SGHRS, CDR2 YFSETQ. The trim removed 4 bases at V and 3 bases at J, leaving 10 bases unmatched.

A few counts support this clone. CDR3 in DNA: TGTGCCAGCTCACCAGACGGGACAGCCGGAAACACCATATATTTT. Translating it yields CASSPDGTAGNTIYF. This chain connects TRBV18 to TRBJ1-3; 7 bases map to TRBD1. Unmatched junction bases numbered 5, after V lost 2 bases and J lost 4 bases. The CDR3 runs 15 residues. CDR1 KGHSH and CDR2 LQKENI come from the germline V gene.

V gene TRBV2 combines with J gene TRBJ1-1; 9 bases agree with TRBD1. Unmatched junction bases numbered 9, after V lost 7 bases and J lost 6 bases. Germline CDR1 is SNHLY and CDR2 is FYNNEI. This CDR3 is built from 14 residues. CDR3 bases: TGTGCCAGCAATCCGGGACAGGGAAGCCCTGAAGCTTTCTTT. This translates into CASNPGQGSPEAFF. Based on the CDR3 plus reference TRBV2 and TRBJ1-1, the full variable domain is EPEVTQTPSHQVTQMGQEVILRCVPISNHLYFYWYRQILGQKVEFLVSFYNNEISEKSEIFDDQFSVERPDGSNFTLKIRSTKLEDSAMYFCASNPGQGSPEAFFGQGTRLTVV.

The V gene is TRBV19, the J gene TRBJ2-5, with 10 nucleotides matching TRBD1. The V gene end was trimmed by 4 bases and the J gene end by 5 bases; junction bases not matched to a gene: 10. Per germline, CDR1 LNHDA and CDR2 SQIVND (reference sequence). The CDR3 covers 16 residues. The CDR3 loop is CASSTPGQGGVETQYF. For the CDR3, the DNA is TGTGCCAGTAGTACACCCGGACAGGGGGGAGTTGAGACCCAGTACTTC.

The rearrangement uses TRBV13 and TRBJ2-7; 9 bases agree with TRBD2. The CDR3 sequence is 15 residues long. J gave up 1 base and V 1 base, and 2 bases lay outside the gene matches. Germline lookup yields CDR1 PRHDT and CDR2 FYEKMQ (reference sequence). The DNA for the CDR3 is TGTGCCAGCAGCTTAGTGCGGGAGGGGTCCTACGAGCAGTACTTC. Protein sequence: CASSLVREGSYEQYF.

This clone was detected only a few times. This chain links TRBV16 with TRBJ2-2; TRBD2 is a possible D gene (6 bases). V lost 8 bases and J 2 bases, leaving 15 bases between the germline ends. The length of the CDR3 is 15 residues. Germline V gene lookup returns CDR1 KGHSY and CDR2 FQNENV. CDR3 protein: CASLLPGLNTGELFF. In DNA form, the CDR3 reads TGTGCCAGCCTACTGCCGGGACTTAACACCGGGGAGCTGTTTTTT.

This clone showed up just once. The J gene is TRBJ1-6, the V gene TRBV9; 8 bases map to TRBD1. CDR1 and CDR2 (germline): SGDLS, YYNGEE. The length of the CDR3 is 16 residues. The trim removed 3 bases at V and 9 bases at J, leaving 11 bases unmatched. The CDR3 sequence: CASSAKGQGFVSPLHF. CDR3 bases: TGTGCCAGCAGCGCGAAAGGACAGGGTTTTGTTTCACCCCTCCACTTT.

This clone was seen a few times. This chain connects TRBV12-5 to TRBJ1-5, with D tentatively TRBD1 (6 bases). The CDR3 is 15 amino acids. Trimming stripped 1 base from V and 6 bases from J, with 13 bases between. CDR1 LGHNT and CDR2 FRNRAP come from the germline V gene. CDR3 nucleotides: TGTGCTAGTGGTTTGGGGGGGACACTTGGTCAGCCCCAGCATTTT. Translated, it gives CASGLGGTLGQPQHF.

This sequence joins TRBV7-9 and TRBJ2-1; TRBD2 agrees at 10 bases. The V gene end was trimmed by 5 bases and the J gene end by 9 bases; junction bases not matched to a gene: 13. The CDR3 loop spans 16 amino acids. Germline values: CDR1 SEHNR, CDR2 FQNEAQ (reference sequence). CDR3 amino acids: CASSLGGLAGEPEQFF. CDR3 sequence (DNA): TGTGCCAGCAGCCTGGGAGGTCTAGCGGGAGAACCTGAGCAGTTCTTC.

The genes are TRBV6-5 and TRBJ2-3; TRBD2 matches 11 bases. The V gene's germline CDR1 is MNHEY and CDR2 SVGAGI. With 5 bases clipped from V and 2 bases from J, the junction kept 3 bases outside the gene matches. CDR3 length: 15 residues. CDR3 sequence (DNA): TGTGCCAGCAGTCGACTAGCGGGATACACAGATACGCAGTATTTT. Protein: CASSRLAGYTDTQYF.